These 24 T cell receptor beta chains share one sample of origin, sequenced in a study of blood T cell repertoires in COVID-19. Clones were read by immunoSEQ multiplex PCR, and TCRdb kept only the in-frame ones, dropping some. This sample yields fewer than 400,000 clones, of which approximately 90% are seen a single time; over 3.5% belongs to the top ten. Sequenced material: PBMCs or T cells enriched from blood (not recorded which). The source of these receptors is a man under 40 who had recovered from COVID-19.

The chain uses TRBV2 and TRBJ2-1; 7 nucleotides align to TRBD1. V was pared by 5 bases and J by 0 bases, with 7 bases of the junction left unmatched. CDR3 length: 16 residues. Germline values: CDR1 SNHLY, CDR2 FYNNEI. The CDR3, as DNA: TGTGCCAGCAGTTCCAGGGGGACGAGCTCCTACAATGAGCAGTTCTTC. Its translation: CASSSRGTSSYNEQFF.

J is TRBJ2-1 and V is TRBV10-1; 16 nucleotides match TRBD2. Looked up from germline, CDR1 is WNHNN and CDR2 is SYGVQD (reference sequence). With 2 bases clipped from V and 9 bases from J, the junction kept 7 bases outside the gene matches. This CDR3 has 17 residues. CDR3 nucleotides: TGCGCCAGCAGTGAGCTGGGACTAGCGGGAGGGCCGTTTGAGCAGTTCTTC. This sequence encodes CASSELGLAGGPFEQFF.

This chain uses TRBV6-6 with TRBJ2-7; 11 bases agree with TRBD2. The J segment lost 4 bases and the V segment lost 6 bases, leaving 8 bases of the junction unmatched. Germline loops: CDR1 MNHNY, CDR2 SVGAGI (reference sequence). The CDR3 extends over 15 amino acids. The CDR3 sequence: CASSSTSGSMYEQYF. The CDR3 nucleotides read TGTGCCAGCAGCTCAACTAGCGGGAGTATGTACGAGCAGTACTTC.

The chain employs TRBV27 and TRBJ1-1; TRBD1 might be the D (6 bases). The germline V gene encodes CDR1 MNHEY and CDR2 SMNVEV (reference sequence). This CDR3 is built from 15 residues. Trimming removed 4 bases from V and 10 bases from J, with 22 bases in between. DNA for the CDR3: TGTGCCAGCAGTTACCCTGGGGCGGGGGCCAAGGGAGCTTTCTTT. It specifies CASSYPGAGAKGAFF.

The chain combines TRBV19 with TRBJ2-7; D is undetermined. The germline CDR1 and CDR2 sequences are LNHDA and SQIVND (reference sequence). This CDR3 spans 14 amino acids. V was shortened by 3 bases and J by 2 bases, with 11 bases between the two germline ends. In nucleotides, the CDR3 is TGTGCCAGTAGTATTGGGCAGCCCCCCTACGAGCAGTACTTC. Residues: CASSIGQPPYEQYF.

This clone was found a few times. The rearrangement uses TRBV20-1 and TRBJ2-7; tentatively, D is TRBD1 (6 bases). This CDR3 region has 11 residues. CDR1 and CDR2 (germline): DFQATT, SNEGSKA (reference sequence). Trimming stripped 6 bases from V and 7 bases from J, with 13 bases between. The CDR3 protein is CSASTGLEQYF. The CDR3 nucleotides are TGCAGTGCCTCAACAGGGTTGGAGCAGTACTTC.

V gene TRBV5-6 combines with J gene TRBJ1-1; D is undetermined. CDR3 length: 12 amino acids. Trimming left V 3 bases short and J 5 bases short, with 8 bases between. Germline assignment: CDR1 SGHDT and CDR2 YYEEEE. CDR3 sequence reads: CASSSSRTEAFF. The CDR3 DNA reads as TGTGCCAGCAGCTCGTCCCGGACTGAAGCTTTCTTT.

CDR3 nucleotides: TGTGCCAGCCTTGGGGAGACTAACACTGAAGCTTTCTTT. It is translated as CASLGETNTEAFF. V is TRBV12-3 or TRBV12-4 and J is TRBJ1-1; D is unresolved. Trimming cost V 8 bases and J 2 bases, with 12 bases left between them. The CDR3 contains 13 residues.

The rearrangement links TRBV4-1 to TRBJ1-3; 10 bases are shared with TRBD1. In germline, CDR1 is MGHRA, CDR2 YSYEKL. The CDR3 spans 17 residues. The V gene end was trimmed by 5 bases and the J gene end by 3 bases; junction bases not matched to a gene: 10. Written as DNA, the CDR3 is TGCGCCAGCAGCTCTCCATGGACAGGGGGGATTGGAAACACCATATATTTT. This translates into CASSSPWTGGIGNTIYF.

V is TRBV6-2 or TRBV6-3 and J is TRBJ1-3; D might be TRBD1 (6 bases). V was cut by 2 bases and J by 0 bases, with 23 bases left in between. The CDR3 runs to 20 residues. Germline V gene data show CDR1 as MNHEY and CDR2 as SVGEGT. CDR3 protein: CASSYELGRTDFHSGNTIYF. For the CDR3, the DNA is TGTGCCAGCAGTTACGAACTGGGTCGGACAGACTTCCACTCTGGAAACACCATATATTTT.

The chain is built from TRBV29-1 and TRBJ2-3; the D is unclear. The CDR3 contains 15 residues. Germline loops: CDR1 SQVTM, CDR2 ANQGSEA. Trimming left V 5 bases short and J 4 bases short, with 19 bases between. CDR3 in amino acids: CSVHILVTAADTQYF. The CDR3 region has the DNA TGCAGCGTTCACATCCTAGTTACGGCTGCAGATACGCAGTATTTT.

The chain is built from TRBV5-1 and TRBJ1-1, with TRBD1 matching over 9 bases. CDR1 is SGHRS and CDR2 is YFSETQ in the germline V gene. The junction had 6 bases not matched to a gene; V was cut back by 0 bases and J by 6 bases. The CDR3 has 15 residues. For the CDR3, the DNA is TGCGCCAGCAGCTTGGAGGGACAGGGTTTGTCTGAAGCTTTCTTT. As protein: CASSLEGQGLSEAFF.

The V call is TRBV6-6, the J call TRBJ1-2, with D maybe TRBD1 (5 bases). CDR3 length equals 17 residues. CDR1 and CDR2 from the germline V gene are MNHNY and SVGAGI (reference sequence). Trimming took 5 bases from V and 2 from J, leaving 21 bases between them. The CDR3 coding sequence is TGTGCCAGCAGTCCACCCCCTGGGGCACAAACCAACTATGGCTACACCTTC. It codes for CASSPPPGAQTNYGYTF.

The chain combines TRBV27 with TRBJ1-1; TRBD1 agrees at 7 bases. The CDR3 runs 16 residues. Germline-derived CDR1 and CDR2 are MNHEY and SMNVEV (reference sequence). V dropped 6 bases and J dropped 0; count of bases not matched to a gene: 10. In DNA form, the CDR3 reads TGTGCCAGCAGACAACGGACGGGACAGATGAACACTGAAGCTTTCTTT. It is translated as CASRQRTGQMNTEAFF.

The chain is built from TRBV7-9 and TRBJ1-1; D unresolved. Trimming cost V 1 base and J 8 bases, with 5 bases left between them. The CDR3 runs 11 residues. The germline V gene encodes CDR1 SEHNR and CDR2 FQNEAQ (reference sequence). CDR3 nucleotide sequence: TGTGCCAGCAGCTTAGTAATAGAAGCTTTCTTT. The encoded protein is CASSLVIEAFF. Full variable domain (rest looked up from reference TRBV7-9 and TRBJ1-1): DTGVSQNPRHKITKRGQNVTFRCDPISEHNRLYWYRQTLGQGPEFLTYFQNEAQLEKSRLLSDRFSAERPKGSFSTLEIQRTEQGDSAMYLCASSLVIEAFFGQGTRLTVV.

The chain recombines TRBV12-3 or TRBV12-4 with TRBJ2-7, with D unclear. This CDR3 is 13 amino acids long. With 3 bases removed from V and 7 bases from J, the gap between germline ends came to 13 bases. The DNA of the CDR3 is TGTGCCAGCAGTTTTCTCGCAGAAAATGAGCAGTACTTC. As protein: CASSFLAENEQYF.

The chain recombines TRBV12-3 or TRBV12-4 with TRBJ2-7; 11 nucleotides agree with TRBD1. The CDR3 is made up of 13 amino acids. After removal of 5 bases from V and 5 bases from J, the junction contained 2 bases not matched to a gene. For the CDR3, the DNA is TGTGCCAGCAGTAGGGACAGGGGGGACGAGCAGTACTTC. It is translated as CASSRDRGDEQYF.

CDR3 nucleotides: TGCAGCTTCAGGGGGGACTCCTACGAGCAGTACTTC. The encoded protein is CSFRGDSYEQYF. The V and J genes are TRBV29-1 and TRBJ2-7, with a tentative D call TRBD1 (7 bases). The CDR3 has 12 residues. Germline V gene lookup returns CDR1 SQVTM and CDR2 ANQGSEA. V shed 8 bases and J shed 0 bases, with 11 bases lying between them.

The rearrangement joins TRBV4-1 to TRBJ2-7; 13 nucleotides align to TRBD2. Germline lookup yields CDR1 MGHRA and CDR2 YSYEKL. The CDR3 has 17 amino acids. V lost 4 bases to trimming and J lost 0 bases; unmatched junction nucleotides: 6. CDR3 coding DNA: TGCGCCAGCAGCCGGGGACTAGCGGGGCGCCTCTCCTACGAGCAGTACTTC. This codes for CASSRGLAGRLSYEQYF.

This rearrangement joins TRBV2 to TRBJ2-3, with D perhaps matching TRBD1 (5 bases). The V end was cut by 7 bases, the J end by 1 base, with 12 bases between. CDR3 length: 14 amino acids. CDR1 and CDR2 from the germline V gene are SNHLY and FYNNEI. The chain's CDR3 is CASTDWGRTDTQYF. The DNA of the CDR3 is TGTGCCAGCACGGATTGGGGCCGCACAGATACGCAGTATTTT.

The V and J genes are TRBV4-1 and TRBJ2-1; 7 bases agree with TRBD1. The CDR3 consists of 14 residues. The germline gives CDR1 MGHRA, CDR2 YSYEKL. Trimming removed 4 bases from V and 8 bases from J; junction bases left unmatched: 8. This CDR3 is CASSPPTGKDEQFF. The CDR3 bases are TGCGCCAGCAGCCCGCCGACAGGGAAGGATGAGCAGTTCTTC.

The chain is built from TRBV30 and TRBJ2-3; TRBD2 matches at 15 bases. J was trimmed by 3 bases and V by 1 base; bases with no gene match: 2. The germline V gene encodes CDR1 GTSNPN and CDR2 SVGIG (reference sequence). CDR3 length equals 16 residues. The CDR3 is CAWSAGLAGGTDTQYF. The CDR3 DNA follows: TGTGCCTGGAGTGCGGGACTAGCGGGGGGTACAGATACGCAGTATTTT.

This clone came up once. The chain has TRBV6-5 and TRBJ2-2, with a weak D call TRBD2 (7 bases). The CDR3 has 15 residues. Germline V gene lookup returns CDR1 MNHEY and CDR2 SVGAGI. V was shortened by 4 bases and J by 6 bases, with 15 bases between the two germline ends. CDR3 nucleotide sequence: TGTGCCAGCAGTTGGTGGGGGGGCGAGCCCGGGGAGCTGTTTTTT. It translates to CASSWWGGEPGELFF.

CDR3 nucleotides: TGTGCCAGCAGTGATTCGGGGGAAAAACTGTTTTTT. It translates to CASSDSGEKLFF. The chain joins TRBV2 to TRBJ1-4; D gene uncertain. Germline assignment: CDR1 SNHLY and CDR2 FYNNEI. There are 12 residues in the CDR3. Trimming left V 3 bases short and J 8 bases short, with 7 bases between.